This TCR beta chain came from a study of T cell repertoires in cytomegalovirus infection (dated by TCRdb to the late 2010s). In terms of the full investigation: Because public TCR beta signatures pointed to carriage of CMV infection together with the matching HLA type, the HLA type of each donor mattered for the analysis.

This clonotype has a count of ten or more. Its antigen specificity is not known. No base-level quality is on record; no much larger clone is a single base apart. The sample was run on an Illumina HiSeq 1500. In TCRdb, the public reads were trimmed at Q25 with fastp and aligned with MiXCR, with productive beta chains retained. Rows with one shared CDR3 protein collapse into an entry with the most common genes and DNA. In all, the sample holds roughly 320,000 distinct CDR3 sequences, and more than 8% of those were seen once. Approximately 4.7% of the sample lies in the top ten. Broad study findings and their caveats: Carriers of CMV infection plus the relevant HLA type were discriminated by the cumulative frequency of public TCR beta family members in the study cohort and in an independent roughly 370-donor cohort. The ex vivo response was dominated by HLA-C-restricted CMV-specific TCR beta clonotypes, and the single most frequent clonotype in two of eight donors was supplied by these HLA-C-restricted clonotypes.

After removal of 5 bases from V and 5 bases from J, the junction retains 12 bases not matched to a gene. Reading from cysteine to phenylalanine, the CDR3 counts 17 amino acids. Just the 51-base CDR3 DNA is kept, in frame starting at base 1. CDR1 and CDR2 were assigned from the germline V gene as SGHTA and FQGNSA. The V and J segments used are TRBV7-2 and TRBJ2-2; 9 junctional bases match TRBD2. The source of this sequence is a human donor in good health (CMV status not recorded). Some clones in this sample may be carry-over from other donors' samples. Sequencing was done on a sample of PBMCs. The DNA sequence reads TGTGCCAGCAGCCCACAGGGCGCGGGAGGGCCGACCGGGGAGCTGTTTTTT. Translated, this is CASSPQGAGGPTGELFF.